This T cell receptor (beta chain) was sequenced during a study of T-cell reconstitution after alpha-beta-depleted transplantation in children. A library of TCRbeta sequences, prepared with unique molecular identifiers, was generated. TCRdb reanalysed the PCR reads using MiXCR and keeps one entry per CDR3 protein. The sample shows hundreds of thousands of distinct CDR3 sequences, 13% of them seen only once. Study findings and constraints: Newly produced T cells mostly provided counts and TCRbeta diversity after one year, as hyperexpanded clones declined.

In the case of this clonotype: What it recognizes is unknown.

The sample in question was PBMCs, mostly from graft donor cells, obtained 360 days after TCRalphabeta/CD19-depleted stem cell transplant. The origin of this receptor is a male patient younger than 18 who had a stem cell transplant for acute myeloid leukemia, so the T cells may come from the graft donor.

CDR3 region: CAIAPGLLPYEQYF. As DNA, the CDR3 is TGTGCCATCGCGCCGGGACTATTACCCTACGAGCAGTACTTC. The chain joins TRBV10-3 to TRBJ2-7; 7 nucleotides align to TRBD2. Germline CDR1 is ENHRY and CDR2 is SYGVKD. With V trimmed by 8 bases and J by 2 bases, 9 bases remained unmatched. This CDR3 region has 14 residues.